This T cell receptor beta chain was obtained from a study of tumor-infiltrating lymphocytes in localized non-small cell lung cancer. In the study overall: Patients included smokers and never-smokers with various histologies, some sampled after neoadjuvant chemotherapy. Resected tumor was paired with non-adjacent uninvolved lung from the same patient.

Study-level points and caveats: TCR sequencing covered a subset of patients with enough tissue.

The CDR3 consists of 13 residues. The V gene lost 10 bases and the J gene lost 0 bases, with 10 bases spanning the gap. In germline, CDR1 is ENHRY, CDR2 SYGVKD. On this clone itself: Antigen: not known.

TCRdb's copy holds only in-frame clones and misses some; the assay was immunoSEQ multiplex PCR. The data contain 10,000 to 15,000 clones, roughly 80% of them singletons. This receptor was identified in a human donor with non-small cell lung cancer. The chain combines TRBV10-3 with TRBJ1-3; D possibly corresponds to TRBD1 (5 bases). Sequencing used uninvolved lung tissue not adjacent to the tumor. The CDR3: CASRQSSGNTIYF. The CDR3 nucleotides are TGTGCCAGCCGACAGAGCTCTGGAAACACCATATATTTT.